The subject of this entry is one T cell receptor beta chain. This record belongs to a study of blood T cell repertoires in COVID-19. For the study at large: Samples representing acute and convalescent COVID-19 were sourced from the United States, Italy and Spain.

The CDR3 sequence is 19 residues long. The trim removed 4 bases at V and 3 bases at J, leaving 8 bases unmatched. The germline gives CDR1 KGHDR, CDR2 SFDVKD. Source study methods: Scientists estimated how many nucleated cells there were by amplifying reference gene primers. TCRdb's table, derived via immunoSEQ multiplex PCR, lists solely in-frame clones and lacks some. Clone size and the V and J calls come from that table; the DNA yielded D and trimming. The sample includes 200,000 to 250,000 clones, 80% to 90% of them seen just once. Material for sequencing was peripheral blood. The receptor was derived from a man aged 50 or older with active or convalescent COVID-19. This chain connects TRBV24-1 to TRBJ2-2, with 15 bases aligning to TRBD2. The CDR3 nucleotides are TGTGCCACCAGTGACCCAGGACTAGCGGGAGGGATTTACACCGGGGAGCTGTTTTTT. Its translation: CATSDPGLAGGIYTGELFF.